This record looks at one T cell receptor beta chain sequence and its context. Its antigen remains unidentified. The input lacks base qualities; no much larger clone sits a single base away. This specimen comes from a study of CD8 T cells in Susac syndrome (dated by TCRdb to between 2018 and 2020). Regarding the study in general: Among the Susac syndrome patients who were sequenced, clinically active disease was present in six and clinical remission was observed in 8 or 9. Repertoire sequencing was used to test whether CD8+ T cell activation and differentiation in Susac syndrome was antigen driven. The study compared CD8+ T cell repertoire clonality among roughly eleven healthy donors, 14 Susac syndrome patients and roughly 15 multiple sclerosis patients. At blood withdrawal, Susac syndrome patients were either therapy-naive, taking corticosteroids (in some cases with IVIg as well), or taking IVIg alone. Summary of the overall study and its limitations: Clonal expansion was seen in Susac syndrome CD8+ repertoires, peaking in CD8+ TEMRA cells and being greater in clinically active patients than in remitting ones. The study acknowledged that relatively few individuals were included in the TCR sequencing and HLA analysis. In the total CD8+ and CD8+ TEMRA repertoires, more than 15 and five Susac-specific public clones, respectively, were identified.

RNA was extracted using the RNeasy kit, and about 0.45 to 1 microgram was reverse transcribed with random hexamers. The immunoSEQ multiplex PCR assay, covering 54 Vbeta and 13 Jbeta segments, was used to amplify TCR beta CDR3 regions. PCR amplification bias was corrected by using a synthetic template baseline for primer optimization and computational correction. In the paper's pipeline: Only productive sequences were kept, with reads annotated to V, D and J genes according to IMGT and analyzed in immunoSEQ Analyzer. Clonality was computed as one minus Shannon entropy normalized by log2 of the number of productive unique sequences. For each patient and control, public and private clones were evaluated among the 100 most prevalent clones. Clones were defined as Susac-specific when absent from the healthy and MS cohorts, from about 1,100 published viral clones and from other ImmuneACCESS disease sequences. TCRdb cleaned the public reads at Q25 with fastp, built clones with MiXCR and kept in-frame beta chains. Under each unique CDR3 protein, matching rows form one entry showing the most common genes and DNA. The V and J calls were determined by TCRdb, not by the authors. The sample table records about 83,000 distinct CDR3 sequences; approximately 96% of these occur just once. The leading ten clones occupy approximately 0.39% of the sample.

Peripheral blood CD8+ and CD4+ T cells from healthy donors, Susac syndrome patients and multiple sclerosis patients were profiled using high-throughput TCR beta sequencing. The Susac syndrome patients fulfilled recently defined diagnostic criteria for definite or probable disease. Bulk CD8+ and CD4+ T cells were purified by magnetic negative isolation, whereas CD8+ TEMRA cells were enriched by FACS. Blood was collected in EDTA tubes and processed within 24 hours, with PBMCs isolated through density gradient centrifugation. PBMCs intended for TCR sequencing were cryopreserved in liquid nitrogen and were subsequently thawed in a 37 degrees C water bath. The sorted or isolated CD4+, CD8+ and CD8+ TEMRA cells reached a purity of at least 90%. Sequenced: CD8+ T cells from PBMCs. The receptor comes from a human donor with Susac syndrome.

The nucleotides are TGCGCCAGCACCCCACAGGGGCTATACACTGAAGCTTTCTTT. It translates as CASTPQGLYTEAFF. The chain is made from TRBV23-1 and TRBJ1-1; TRBD1 agrees with 7 junctional bases. TRBV23-1 is annotated as an ORF whose role is uncertain. Germline trimming amounts to 7 bases on V and 3 bases on J, with 8 as the count of junction bases outside the gene matches. Counted from cysteine to phenylalanine, this CDR3 has 14 amino acids. Only the CDR3 part of the read is kept: 42 bases, read in frame from the first base.